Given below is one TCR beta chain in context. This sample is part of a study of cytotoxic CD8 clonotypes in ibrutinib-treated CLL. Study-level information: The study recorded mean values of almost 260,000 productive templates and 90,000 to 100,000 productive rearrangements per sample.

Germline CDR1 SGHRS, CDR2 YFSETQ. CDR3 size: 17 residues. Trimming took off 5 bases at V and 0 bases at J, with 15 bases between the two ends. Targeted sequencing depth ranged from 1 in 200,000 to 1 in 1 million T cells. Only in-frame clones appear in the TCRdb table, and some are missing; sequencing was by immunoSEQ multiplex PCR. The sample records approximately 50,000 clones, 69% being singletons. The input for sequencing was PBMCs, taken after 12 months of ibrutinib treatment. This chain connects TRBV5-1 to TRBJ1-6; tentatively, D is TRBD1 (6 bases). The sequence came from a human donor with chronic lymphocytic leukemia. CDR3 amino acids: CASSPGQTNSYNSPLHF. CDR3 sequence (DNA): TGCGCCAGCAGTCCGGGACAAACAAACTCCTATAATTCACCCCTCCACTTT.